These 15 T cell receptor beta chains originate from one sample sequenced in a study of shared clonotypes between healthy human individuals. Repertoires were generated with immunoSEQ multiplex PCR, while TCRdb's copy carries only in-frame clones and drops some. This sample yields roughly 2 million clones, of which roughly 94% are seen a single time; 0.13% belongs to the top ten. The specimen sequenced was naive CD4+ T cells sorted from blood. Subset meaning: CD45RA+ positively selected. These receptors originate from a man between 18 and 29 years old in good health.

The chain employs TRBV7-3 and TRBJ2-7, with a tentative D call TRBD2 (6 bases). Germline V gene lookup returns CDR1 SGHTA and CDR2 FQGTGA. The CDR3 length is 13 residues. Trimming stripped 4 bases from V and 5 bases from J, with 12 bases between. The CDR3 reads CASSSGLGNEQYF. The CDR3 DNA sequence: TGTGCCAGCAGCTCGGGACTGGGCAACGAGCAGTACTTC.

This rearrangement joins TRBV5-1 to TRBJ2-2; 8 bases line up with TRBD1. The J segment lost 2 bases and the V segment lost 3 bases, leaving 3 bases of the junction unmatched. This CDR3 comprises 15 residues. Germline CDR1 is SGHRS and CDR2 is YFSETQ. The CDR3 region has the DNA TGCGCCAGCAGCTCGGACAGGGTAAACACCGGGGAGCTGTTTTTT. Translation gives CASSSDRVNTGELFF.

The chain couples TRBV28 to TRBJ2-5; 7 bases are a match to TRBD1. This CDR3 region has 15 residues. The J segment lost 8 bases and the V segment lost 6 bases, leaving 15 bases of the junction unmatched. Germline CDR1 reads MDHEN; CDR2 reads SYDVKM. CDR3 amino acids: CASSSGGARLRTQYF. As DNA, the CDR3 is TGTGCCAGCAGCTCAGGGGGTGCACGTTTGAGAACCCAGTACTTC.

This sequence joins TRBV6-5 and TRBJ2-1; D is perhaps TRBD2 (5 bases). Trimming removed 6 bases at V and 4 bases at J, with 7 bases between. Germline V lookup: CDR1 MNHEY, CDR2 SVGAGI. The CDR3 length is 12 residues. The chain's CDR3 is CASRSGYNEQFF. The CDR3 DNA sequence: TGTGCCAGCAGGAGCGGATACAATGAGCAGTTCTTC.

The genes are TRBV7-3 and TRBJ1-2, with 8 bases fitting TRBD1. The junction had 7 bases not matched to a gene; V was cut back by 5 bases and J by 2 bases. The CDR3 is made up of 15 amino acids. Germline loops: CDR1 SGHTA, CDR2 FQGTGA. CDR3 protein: CASSQTGEGNYGYTF. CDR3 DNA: TGTGCCAGCAGCCAGACAGGGGAAGGCAACTATGGCTACACCTTC.

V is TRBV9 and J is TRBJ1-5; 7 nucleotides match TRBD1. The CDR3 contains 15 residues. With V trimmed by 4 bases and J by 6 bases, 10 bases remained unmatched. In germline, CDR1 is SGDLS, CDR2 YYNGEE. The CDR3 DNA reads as TGTGCCAGCAGCCTAGAGGGAGGGGGCAGTCAGCCCCAGCATTTT. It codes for CASSLEGGGSQPQHF.

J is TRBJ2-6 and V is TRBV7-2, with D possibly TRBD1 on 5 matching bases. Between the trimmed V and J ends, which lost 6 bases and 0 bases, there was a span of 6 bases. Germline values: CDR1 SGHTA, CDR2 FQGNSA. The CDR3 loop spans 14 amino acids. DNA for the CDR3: TGTGCCAGCAGAGACAGCTCTGGGGCCAACGTCCTGACTTTC. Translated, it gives CASRDSSGANVLTF. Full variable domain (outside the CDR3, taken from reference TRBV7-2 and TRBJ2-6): GAGVSQSPSNKVTEKGKDVELRCDPISGHTALYWYRQSLGQGLEFLIYFQGNSAPDKSGLPSDRFSAERTGGSVSTLTIQRTQQEDSAVYLCASRDSSGANVLTFGAGSRLTVL.

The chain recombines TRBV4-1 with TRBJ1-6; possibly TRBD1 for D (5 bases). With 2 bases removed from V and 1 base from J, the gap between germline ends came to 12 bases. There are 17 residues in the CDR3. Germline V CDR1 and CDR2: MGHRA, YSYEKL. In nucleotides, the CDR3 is TGCGCCAGCAGCCAACGGGCGGGGGGATCCTATAATTCACCCCTCCACTTT. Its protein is CASSQRAGGSYNSPLHF.

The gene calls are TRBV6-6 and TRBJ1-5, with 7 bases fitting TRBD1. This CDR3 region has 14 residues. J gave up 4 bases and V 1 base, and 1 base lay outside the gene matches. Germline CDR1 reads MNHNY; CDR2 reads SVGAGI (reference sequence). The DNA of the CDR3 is TGTGCCAGCAGTTACTGGGACAGTAATCAGCCCCAGCATTTT. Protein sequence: CASSYWDSNQPQHF.

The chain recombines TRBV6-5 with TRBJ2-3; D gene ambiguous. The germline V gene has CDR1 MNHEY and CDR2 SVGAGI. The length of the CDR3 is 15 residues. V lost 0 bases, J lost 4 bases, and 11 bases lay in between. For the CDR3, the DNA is TGTGCCAGCAGTTACTCGGGTAAAGGAGCAGATACGCAGTATTTT. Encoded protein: CASSYSGKGADTQYF.

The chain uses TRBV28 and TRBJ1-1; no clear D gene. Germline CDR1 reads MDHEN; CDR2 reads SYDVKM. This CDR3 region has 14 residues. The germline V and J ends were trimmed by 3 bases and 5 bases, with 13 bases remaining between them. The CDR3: CASSFSGSKTEAFF. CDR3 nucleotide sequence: TGTGCCAGCAGTTTCTCTGGGAGTAAAACTGAAGCTTTCTTT.

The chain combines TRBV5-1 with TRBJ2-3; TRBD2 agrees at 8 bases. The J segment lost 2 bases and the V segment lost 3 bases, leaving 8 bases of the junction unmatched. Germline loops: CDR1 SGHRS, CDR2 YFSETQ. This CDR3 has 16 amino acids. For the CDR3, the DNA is TGCGCCAGCAGCTCCCAACTAGCGGCAGACACAGATACGCAGTATTTT. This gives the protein CASSSQLAADTDTQYF. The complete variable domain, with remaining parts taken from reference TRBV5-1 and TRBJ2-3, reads KAGVTQTPRYLIKTRGQQVTLSCSPISGHRSVSWYQQTPGQGLQFLFEYFSETQRNKGNFPGRFSGRQFSNSRSEMNVSTLELGDSALYLCASSSQLAADTDTQYFGPGTRLTVL.

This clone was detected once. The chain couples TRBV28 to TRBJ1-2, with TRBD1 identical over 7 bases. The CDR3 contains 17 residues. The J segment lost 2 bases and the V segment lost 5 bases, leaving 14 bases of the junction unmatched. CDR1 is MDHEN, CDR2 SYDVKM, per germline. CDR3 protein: CASSEAGTVLLNYGYTF. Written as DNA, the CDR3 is TGTGCCAGCAGTGAAGCCGGGACAGTGCTTCTAAACTATGGCTACACCTTC.

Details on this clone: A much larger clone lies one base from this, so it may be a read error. The CDR3 sequence is CASSPGTSGQETQYF. The CDR3 nucleotides read TGTGCCAGCAGCCCGGGGACTAGCGGTCAAGAGACCCAGTACTTC. The genes are TRBV7-2 and TRBJ2-5; 11 bases map to TRBD2. This CDR3 contains 15 residues. V lost 5 bases and J lost 2; bases outside the gene matches: 4. CDR1 SGHTA and CDR2 FQGNSA come from the germline V gene.

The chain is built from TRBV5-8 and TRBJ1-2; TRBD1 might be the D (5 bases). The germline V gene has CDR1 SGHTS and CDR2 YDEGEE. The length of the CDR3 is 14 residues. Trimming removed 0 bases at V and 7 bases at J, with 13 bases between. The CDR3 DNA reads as TGTGCCAGCAGCTTGGAAGTCTCCGGGGCTGGCTACACCTTC. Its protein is CASSLEVSGAGYTF.